The rows below give T cell receptor beta chains drawn from one sample of a study of blood T cell repertoires in COVID-19. TCRdb's copy holds only in-frame clones and misses some; the assay was immunoSEQ multiplex PCR. This table holds about 160,000 clones, 60% to 85% found once. Material: peripheral blood. Source of these receptors: a man in his 60s with acute or convalescent COVID-19. Each CDR3 is given with its conserved first and last residue. D genes are given only for firm matches. Clone size is stated in some rows and not others, as once, few, many or a class when expanded.

J,length,size,V,D,CDR3,DNA
TRBJ1-4,16,-,TRBV9,-,CASSASGSSTNEKLFF,TGTGCCAGCAGCGCGAGTGGGAGTTCAACTAATGAAAAACTGTTTTTT
TRBJ2-7,14,-,TRBV7-2,-,CASSLGVGGYEQYF,TGTGCCAGCAGCTTAGGGGTAGGAGGCTACGAGCAGTACTTC
TRBJ2-7,13,-,TRBV5-4,-,CASSLDTSYEQYF,TGTGCCAGCAGCTTAGACACCTCTTACGAGCAGTACTTC
TRBJ2-7,14,-,TRBV27,-,CASSVGTNTYEQYF,TGTGCCAGCAGTGTGGGGACAAATACCTACGAGCAGTACTTC
TRBJ2-1,18,-,TRBV9,TRBD2,CASSVAKASGSSYNEQFF,TGTGCCAGCAGCGTAGCTAAGGCTAGCGGGAGCTCCTACAATGAGCAGTTCTTC
TRBJ1-1,15,-,TRBV11-3,TRBD1,CASSATGTGITEAFF,TGTGCCAGCAGCGCCACCGGGACAGGGATCACTGAAGCTTTCTTT
TRBJ1-3,17,-,TRBV5-1,-,CASSSSRDGSSGNTIYF,TGCGCCAGCAGCAGTTCCCGGGACGGGAGCTCTGGAAACACCATATATTTT
TRBJ1-2,13,-,TRBV6-1,-,CASSELGPQGYTF,TGTGCCAGCAGTGAACTGGGCCCTCAGGGCTACACCTTC
TRBJ2-7,14,-,TRBV29-1,TRBD2,CSVVVAGPSYEQYF,TGCAGCGTTGTGGTAGCGGGACCCTCCTACGAGCAGTACTTC
TRBJ2-5,14,-,TRBV24-1,-,CATSGGAIQETQYF,TGTGCCACCAGCGGGGGAGCCATCCAAGAGACCCAGTACTTC
TRBJ2-2,16,-,TRBV24-1,-,CATSGLGAGRTGELFF,TGTGCCACCAGTGGCCTTGGGGCAGGACGCACCGGGGAGCTGTTTTTT
TRBJ1-4,14,-,TRBV20-1,TRBD1,CSASPRGQSEKLFF,TGCAGTGCTAGTCCCCGGGGACAGAGTGAAAAACTGTTTTTT
TRBJ2-6,15,-,TRBV2,-,CASKPGFSGANVLTF,TGTGCCAGCAAACCCGGGTTCTCTGGGGCCAACGTCCTGACTTTC
TRBJ2-7,14,-,TRBV29-1,TRBD2,CSVEFAGGPYEQYF,TGCAGCGTTGAATTTGCGGGGGGCCCCTACGAGCAGTACTTC
TRBJ2-1,15,-,TRBV7-2,TRBD2,CASSLQWGGGNEQFF,TGTGCCAGCAGCTTGCAATGGGGGGGAGGAAATGAGCAGTTCTTC
TRBJ2-1,16,-,TRBV6-5,-,CASSYWQGTLYNEQFF,TGTGCCAGCAGTTACTGGCAGGGCACCCTATACAATGAGCAGTTCTTC
TRBJ1-1,12,-,TRBV10-3,TRBD1,CAIRTGVTEAFF,TGTGCCATCAGAACAGGGGTTACTGAAGCTTTCTTT
TRBJ1-1,15,once,TRBV7-6,TRBD1,CASSSWTGENTEAFF,TGTGCCAGCAGCTCTTGGACAGGGGAGAACACTGAAGCTTTCTTT
TRBJ2-1,15,-,TRBV7-7,-,CASSLATSSYNEQFF,TGTGCCAGCAGCTTAGCTACTAGCTCCTACAATGAGCAGTTCTTC
TRBJ2-2,15,-,TRBV5-1,-,CASSLEREQTGELFF,TGCGCCAGCAGCTTGGAACGGGAACAGACCGGGGAGCTGTTTTTT
TRBJ1-2,13,few,TRBV2,-,CASSDSSNYGYTF,TGTGCCAGCTCCGACAGCTCTAACTATGGCTACACCTTC
TRBJ1-1,14,-,TRBV5-1,TRBD1,CASSATQGHTEAFF,TGCGCCAGCAGCGCAACACAGGGGCACACTGAAGCTTTCTTT
TRBJ1-5,15,-,TRBV7-2,TRBD1,CASSFTTGAGQPQHF,TGTGCCAGCAGCTTTACGACAGGGGCGGGGCAGCCCCAGCATTTT
TRBJ1-3,17,-,TRBV18,TRBD1,CASSPYTGGDSGNTIYF,TGTGCCAGCTCACCCTATACAGGGGGCGACTCTGGAAACACCATATATTTT
TRBJ1-5,12,few,TRBV11-2,-,CASSHENQPQHF,TGTGCCAGCAGCCACGAGAATCAGCCCCAGCATTTT
TRBJ1-5,13,-,TRBV24-1,-,CATQRNSNQPQHF,TGTGCCACGCAGAGGAATAGCAATCAGCCCCAGCATTTT
TRBJ1-1,12,-,TRBV6-5,-,CASSSSGIEAFF,TGTGCCAGCAGTTCATCGGGGATTGAAGCTTTCTTT
TRBJ1-1,14,-,TRBV19,TRBD1,CASKTGTVNTEAFF,TGTGCCAGTAAAACCGGGACAGTGAACACTGAAGCTTTCTTT
TRBJ1-1,14,-,TRBV6-1,TRBD1,CASSEYRGPTEAFF,TGTGCCAGCAGTGAGTACAGGGGGCCCACTGAAGCTTTCTTT